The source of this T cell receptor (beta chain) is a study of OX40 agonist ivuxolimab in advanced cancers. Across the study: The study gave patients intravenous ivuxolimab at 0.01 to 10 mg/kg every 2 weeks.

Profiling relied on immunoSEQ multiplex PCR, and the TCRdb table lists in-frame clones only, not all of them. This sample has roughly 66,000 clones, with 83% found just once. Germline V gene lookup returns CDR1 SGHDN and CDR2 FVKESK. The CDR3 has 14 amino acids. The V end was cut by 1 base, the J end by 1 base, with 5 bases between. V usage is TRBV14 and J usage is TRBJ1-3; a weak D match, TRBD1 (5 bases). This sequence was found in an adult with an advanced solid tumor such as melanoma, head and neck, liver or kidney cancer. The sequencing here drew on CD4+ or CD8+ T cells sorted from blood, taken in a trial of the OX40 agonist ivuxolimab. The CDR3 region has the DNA TGTGCCAGCAGCCAAGGGACATCTGGAAACACCATATATTTT. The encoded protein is CASSQGTSGNTIYF.